The clone carrying this T cell receptor (beta chain) was counted between two and nine times. Its antigen remains unidentified. The data originate from a study of post-analysis software for immune sequencing data. Study-wide findings and caveats: TRBV segments more frequent in patients than in controls numbered five and included TRBV5-6, TRBV5-1 and TRBV20-1.

cDNA libraries of TCR beta carried unique molecular identifiers. TCRdb used MiXCR to reprocess the PCR reads, holding one entry per CDR3 protein. The sample consists of 450,000 or so distinct CDR3 sequences, roughly 45% of them appearing once. Germline-derived CDR1 and CDR2 are SGHRS and YFSETQ. The CDR3 runs 13 residues. V lost 7 bases and J lost 5; bases outside the gene matches: 3. This sequence originates from a girl aged 5 to 17 with multiple sclerosis. Sequencing was done on a sample of blood. The rearrangement uses TRBV5-1 and TRBJ2-1; 10 bases agree with TRBD2. This CDR3 reads CASRGLADNEQFF. The DNA for the CDR3 is TGCGCCAGCCGAGGACTAGCGGACAATGAGCAGTTCTTC.